There are many counts of the clone carrying this T cell receptor (beta chain). Its target is not known. Per the authors' pipeline: A per-sample median of approximately 87,000 TCRs was observed, with counts ranging from about 23,224 to 690,600. MiXCR, run by TCRdb on the RACE reads, gives a single entry per CDR3 protein. TCRdb assigned the V and J calls; the authors' analysis was not used. The sample contains some 36,000 distinct CDR3 sequences, more than 9% of which appear only once. Time point noted: patch test 3, about 24 weeks after DPC sensitization. The treatment: therapeutic diphenylcyclopropenone sensitization with weekly scalp DPC. Someone pulled total RNA out of unfractionated whole blood. Phlebotomy was performed prior to application of every patch test. V was cut by 0 bases and J by 5 bases, with 2 bases left in between. The V gene's germline CDR1 is DFQATT and CDR2 SNEGSKA (reference sequence). The CDR3 runs to 11 residues.

The data stem from a study of human T cells and chemical hapten exposure. The study, taken as a whole, reports: DPC sensitization did not alter TCRs above 1 in 1000 frequency.

The clonotype comes from a man aged 50 or older with alopecia areata. Some clones in this sample may be carry-over from other donors' samples. The sequencing here drew on whole blood, taken in connection with sensitization to the hapten diphenylcyclopropenone (DPC). The V and J genes are TRBV20-1 and TRBJ1-3; D gene uncertain. The CDR3 here is CSARERNTIYF. The DNA of the CDR3 is TGCAGTGCTAGAGAGCGAAACACCATATATTTT.